The 26 T cell receptor beta chains below come from one sample, sequenced in a study of cytomegalovirus exposure and HLA in healthy donors. The PCR ran on 60 Vbeta and 13 Jbeta primers. The protocol was immunoSEQ multiplex PCR, while the TCRdb copy is restricted to in-frame clones and leaves out a portion. The table includes 180,000 or so clones, 82% detected once. The sample taken for sequencing was PBMCs. The receptors originated from a boy younger than 10 in good health and CMV-seronegative.

This chain connects TRBV11-2 to TRBJ2-1, with 9 bases matching TRBD2. This CDR3 comprises 16 residues. Per germline, CDR1 SGHAT and CDR2 FQNNGV. The junction had 11 bases not matched to a gene; V was cut back by 5 bases and J by 6 bases. This CDR3 reads CASSPFSGGLGNEQFF. The CDR3 nucleotides read TGTGCCAGCAGCCCGTTCAGCGGGGGGCTAGGCAATGAGCAGTTCTTC.

The genes are TRBV9 and TRBJ2-1; maybe TRBD2 (6 bases). Germline V gene sequence: CDR1 SGDLS, CDR2 YYNGEE. V lost 3 bases, J lost 4 bases, and 17 bases lay in between. The CDR3 has 16 amino acids. For the CDR3, the DNA is TGTGCCAGCAGCGCAGACACGGGGGTTGGTTACAATGAGCAGTTCTTC. Encoded protein: CASSADTGVGYNEQFF.

This chain links TRBV27 with TRBJ1-2; possible D gene TRBD1, 6 bases. Per the germline V gene, CDR1 is MNHEY and CDR2 is SMNVEV (reference sequence). This CDR3 contains 15 residues. V was cut by 5 bases and J by 4 bases, with 17 bases left in between. The CDR3 nucleotides are TGTGCCAGCAGTCCCCGGGGGGGCGAGTTCTATGGCTACACCTTC. The encoded protein is CASSPRGGEFYGYTF.

This clone occurred a few times. The chain combines TRBV19 with TRBJ2-7; the D is unclear. The ends were cut back, 5 bases at V and 3 bases at J, with 14 bases in the middle. CDR1 LNHDA and CDR2 SQIVND come from the germline V gene (reference sequence). There are 14 residues in the CDR3. This chain's CDR3 is CASSPGYRYYEQYF. CDR3 DNA sequence: TGTGCCAGTAGTCCCGGTTACAGATACTACGAGCAGTACTTC.

The gene calls are TRBV7-2 and TRBJ2-1, with TRBD2 identical over 9 bases. The CDR3 covers 14 residues. J lost 8 bases, V lost 5 bases, and 7 bases had no gene match. CDR1 is SGHTA and CDR2 is FQGNSA in the germline V gene. Here the CDR3 DNA reads TGTGCCAGCAGCCGTGTGGGCGGGGGGGATGAGCAGTTCTTC. This translates into CASSRVGGGDEQFF.

The gene calls are TRBV5-1 and TRBJ2-5, with D tentatively TRBD1 (5 bases). The germline V gene encodes CDR1 SGHRS and CDR2 YFSETQ. V was pared by 0 bases and J by 5 bases, with 11 bases between. The CDR3 consists of 14 residues. CDR3 DNA sequence: TGCGCCAGCAGCTTGGGCAGGGCCAGGGAGACCCAGTACTTC. Protein: CASSLGRARETQYF.

The chain carries TRBV5-4 and TRBJ1-2, with D tentatively TRBD1 (6 bases). The germline V and J ends were trimmed by 3 bases and 1 base, with 13 bases remaining between them. Germline V gene data show CDR1 as SGHNT and CDR2 as YYREEE (reference sequence). This CDR3 is 15 amino acids long. The CDR3: CASSYDRSVNYGYTF. The CDR3 region has the DNA TGTGCCAGCAGCTACGACAGGAGTGTTAACTATGGCTACACCTTC.

The V gene is TRBV7-2, the J gene TRBJ1-1, with 7 bases matching TRBD1. The trim removed 2 bases at V and 4 bases at J, leaving 4 bases unmatched. The CDR3 length is 14 residues. The germline V gene encodes CDR1 SGHTA and CDR2 FQGNSA. The CDR3 protein is CASSLLQGSTEAFF. CDR3 sequence (DNA): TGTGCCAGCAGCTTACTACAGGGGTCCACTGAAGCTTTCTTT.

The chain couples TRBV7-9 to TRBJ2-7, with 7 bases lining up with TRBD1. The CDR3 is 13 residues long. The germline V gene has CDR1 SEHNR and CDR2 FQNEAQ (reference sequence). The V gene end was trimmed by 5 bases and the J gene end by 5 bases; junction bases not matched to a gene: 6. The CDR3 DNA reads TGTGCCAGCAGCCCTCGGGACAGAGACGAGCAGTACTTC. Encoded protein: CASSPRDRDEQYF.

The rearrangement uses TRBV20-1 and TRBJ2-7; D possibly corresponds to TRBD1 (5 bases). Trimming pared 3 bases from V and 6 bases from J, leaving 9 bases between. In germline, CDR1 is DFQATT, CDR2 SNEGSKA (reference sequence). There are 11 residues in the CDR3. The DNA of the CDR3 is TGCAGTGCTAGCCAGACAGCCGAGCAGTACTTC. Encoded protein: CSASQTAEQYF.

The table lists this clone with a count of one. J is TRBJ2-5 and V is TRBV27, with TRBD1 matching 8 bases. The CDR3 has 14 amino acids. V lost 6 bases to trimming and J lost 4 bases; unmatched junction nucleotides: 7. In germline, CDR1 is MNHEY, CDR2 SMNVEV (reference sequence). The CDR3 nucleotides are TGTGCCAGCAGGGAGACAGGGGTGGGAGAGACCCAGTACTTC. Amino acids: CASRETGVGETQYF.

This clone showed up just once. The rearrangement links TRBV5-4 to TRBJ2-1, with 11 bases aligning to TRBD2. The CDR3 runs 15 residues. Germline V gene data show CDR1 as SGHNT and CDR2 as YYREEE (reference sequence). V shed 4 bases and J 5 bases; nucleotides not matched to a gene: 5. CDR3: CASSPPSGGNNEQFF. The DNA of the CDR3 is TGTGCCAGCAGCCCCCCTAGCGGGGGGAACAATGAGCAGTTCTTC.

The CDR3 sequence is CASSEGTIGTQYF. The CDR3 nucleotides are TGTGCCAGCAGCGAGGGGACTATAGGGACGCAGTATTTT. V usage is TRBV9 and J usage is TRBJ2-3; 7 bases agree with TRBD2. Germline-derived CDR1 and CDR2 are SGDLS and YYNGEE. V was pared by 3 bases and J by 9 bases, with 7 bases of the junction left unmatched. CDR3 length equals 13 residues.

V usage is TRBV5-1 and J usage is TRBJ2-3; 10 positions match TRBD1. Germline V gene lookup returns CDR1 SGHRS and CDR2 YFSETQ. V lost 3 bases and J lost 2; bases outside the gene matches: 3. There are 15 residues in the CDR3. The chain's CDR3 is CASSYGTGDTDTQYF. CDR3 nucleotide sequence: TGCGCCAGCAGCTATGGGACAGGGGACACAGATACGCAGTATTTT. Full variable domain (missing parts from reference TRBV5-1 and TRBJ2-3): KAGVTQTPRYLIKTRGQQVTLSCSPISGHRSVSWYQQTPGQGLQFLFEYFSETQRNKGNFPGRFSGRQFSNSRSEMNVSTLELGDSALYLCASSYGTGDTDTQYFGPGTRLTVL.

J is TRBJ2-1 and V is TRBV5-4; 8 positions match TRBD2. The CDR3 covers 18 residues. V dropped 4 bases and J dropped 4; count of bases not matched to a gene: 16. The germline gives CDR1 SGHNT, CDR2 YYREEE (reference sequence). CDR3 sequence reads: CASSPGGGPTINYNEQFF. CDR3 bases: TGTGCCAGCAGCCCGGGGGGGGGCCCCACCATTAATTACAATGAGCAGTTCTTC.

The gene calls are TRBV13 and TRBJ2-3; 10 bases line up with TRBD2. V dropped 3 bases and J dropped 6; count of bases not matched to a gene: 6. The CDR3 is 15 residues long. Germline V CDR1 and CDR2: PRHDT, FYEKMQ (reference sequence). The CDR3 protein is CASSFTSGVADTQYF. CDR3 coding DNA: TGTGCCAGCAGCTTCACTAGCGGGGTCGCTGATACGCAGTATTTT.

This clone has more than one count but fewer than ten. The V and J genes are TRBV5-4 and TRBJ2-3; TRBD2 matches at 8 bases. Germline V gene lookup returns CDR1 SGHNT and CDR2 YYREEE (reference sequence). The CDR3 extends over 15 amino acids. V lost 1 base and J lost 5; bases outside the gene matches: 6. The CDR3: CASSLTSGEIDTQYF. In DNA form, the CDR3 reads TGTGCCAGCAGCTTGACTAGCGGAGAAATAGATACGCAGTATTTT. The full variable domain, completed using reference TRBV5-4 and TRBJ2-3, is ETGVTQSPTHLIKTRGQQVTLRCSSQSGHNTVSWYQQALGQGPQFIFQYYREEENGRGNFPPRFSGLQFPNYSSELNVNALELDDSALYLCASSLTSGEIDTQYFGPGTRLTVL.

The chain employs TRBV7-8 and TRBJ1-1; TRBD1 aligns across 7 bases. CDR1 SGHVS and CDR2 FQNEAQ come from the germline V gene. Trimming at V came to 1 base and at J to 4 bases, leaving 12 bases not matched to a gene. This CDR3 comprises 17 residues. The DNA for the CDR3 is TGTGCCAGCAGCTTAGGGGGTTTGGACAGGCCGCCCACTGAAGCTTTCTTT. Translation gives CASSLGGLDRPPTEAFF.

V gene TRBV19 combines with J gene TRBJ1-5, with 8 bases lining up with TRBD1. Germline CDR1 LNHDA, CDR2 SQIVND (reference sequence). V dropped 3 bases and J dropped 8; count of bases not matched to a gene: 3. This CDR3 has 13 amino acids. The CDR3 is CASSIPGGEPQHF. The DNA for the CDR3 is TGTGCCAGTAGTATCCCAGGGGGCGAGCCCCAGCATTTT.

This sequence joins TRBV10-1 and TRBJ2-7; 8 nucleotides match TRBD1. The CDR3 runs to 16 residues. V lost 3 bases and J lost 2; bases outside the gene matches: 9. Germline V gene sequence: CDR1 WNHNN, CDR2 SYGVQD (reference sequence). The CDR3 here is CASSDAQGADAYEQYF. The CDR3, as DNA: TGCGCCAGCAGTGATGCGCAGGGGGCGGACGCCTACGAGCAGTACTTC.

The CDR3 nucleotides read TGCGCCAGCAGCCAAAACGGGGGCACCGGGGAGCTGTTTTTT. It codes for CASSQNGGTGELFF. The chain employs TRBV4-3 and TRBJ2-2; TRBD2 is a possible D gene (6 bases). The length of the CDR3 is 14 residues. Trimming pared 2 bases from V and 4 bases from J, leaving 8 bases between. Germline CDR1 is LGHNA and CDR2 is YSLEER.

The chain links TRBV2 to TRBJ1-2; D unresolved. The germline CDR1 and CDR2 sequences are SNHLY and FYNNEI. The germline V and J ends were trimmed by 3 bases and 0 bases, with 14 bases remaining between them. The CDR3 has 16 residues. The CDR3 DNA sequence: TGTGCCAGCAGTGATCCTGCTAGATCTACTAACTATGGCTACACCTTC. Translating gives CASSDPARSTNYGYTF. The full variable domain, with the rest looked up from reference TRBV2 and TRBJ1-2, is EPEVTQTPSHQVTQMGQEVILRCVPISNHLYFYWYRQILGQKVEFLVSFYNNEISEKSEIFDDQFSVERPDGSNFTLKIRSTKLEDSAMYFCASSDPARSTNYGYTFGSGTRLTVV.

The V call is TRBV29-1, the J call TRBJ1-2; no definite D call. Trimming pared 5 bases from V and 0 bases from J, leaving 10 bases between. The V gene's germline CDR1 is SQVTM and CDR2 ANQGSEA. The CDR3 extends over 13 amino acids. CDR3 loop: CSVPVLTNYGYTF. As DNA, the CDR3 is TGCAGCGTTCCTGTATTAACTAACTATGGCTACACCTTC.

J is TRBJ2-1 and V is TRBV5-1; possibly TRBD1 for D (5 bases). Trimming removed 4 bases from V and 0 bases from J, with 17 bases in between. Germline CDR1 is SGHRS and CDR2 is YFSETQ. CDR3 size: 17 residues. The CDR3 loop reads CASSRQPAKFSYNEQFF. The DNA of the CDR3 is TGCGCCAGCAGCCGACAGCCTGCCAAATTCTCCTACAATGAGCAGTTCTTC.

This clone was observed a few times. The chain is built from TRBV6-5 and TRBJ2-7; tentative D call: TRBD2 (5 bases). Germline V gene data show CDR1 as MNHEY and CDR2 as SVGAGI. The CDR3 has 14 residues. Trimming cost V 0 bases and J 6 bases, with 12 bases left between them. The CDR3 here is CASSYSGRRGEQYF. The CDR3 nucleotides are TGTGCCAGCAGTTACTCCGGGCGACGGGGCGAGCAGTACTTC.

The V and J genes are TRBV7-3 and TRBJ2-2, with 7 bases identical to TRBD1. J was trimmed by 0 bases and V by 2 bases; bases with no gene match: 3. This CDR3 has 16 amino acids. Per germline, CDR1 SGHTA and CDR2 FQGTGA. The CDR3 bases are TGTGCCAGCAGCTTACAAGGGGGCTCGAACACCGGGGAGCTGTTTTTT. Amino acids: CASSLQGGSNTGELFF.